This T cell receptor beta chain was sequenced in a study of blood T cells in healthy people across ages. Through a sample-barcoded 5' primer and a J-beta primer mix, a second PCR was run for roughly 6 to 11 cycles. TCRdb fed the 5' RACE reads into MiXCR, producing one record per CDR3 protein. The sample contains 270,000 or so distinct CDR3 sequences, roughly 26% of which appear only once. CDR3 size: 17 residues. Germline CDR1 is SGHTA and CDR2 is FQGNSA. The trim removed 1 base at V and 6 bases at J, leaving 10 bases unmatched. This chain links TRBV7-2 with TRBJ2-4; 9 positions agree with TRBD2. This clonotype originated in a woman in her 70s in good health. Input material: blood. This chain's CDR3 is CTSSLGESSGTRNIQYF. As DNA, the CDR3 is TGTACCAGCAGCTTAGGAGAGTCTAGCGGGACGAGAAACATTCAGTACTTC.